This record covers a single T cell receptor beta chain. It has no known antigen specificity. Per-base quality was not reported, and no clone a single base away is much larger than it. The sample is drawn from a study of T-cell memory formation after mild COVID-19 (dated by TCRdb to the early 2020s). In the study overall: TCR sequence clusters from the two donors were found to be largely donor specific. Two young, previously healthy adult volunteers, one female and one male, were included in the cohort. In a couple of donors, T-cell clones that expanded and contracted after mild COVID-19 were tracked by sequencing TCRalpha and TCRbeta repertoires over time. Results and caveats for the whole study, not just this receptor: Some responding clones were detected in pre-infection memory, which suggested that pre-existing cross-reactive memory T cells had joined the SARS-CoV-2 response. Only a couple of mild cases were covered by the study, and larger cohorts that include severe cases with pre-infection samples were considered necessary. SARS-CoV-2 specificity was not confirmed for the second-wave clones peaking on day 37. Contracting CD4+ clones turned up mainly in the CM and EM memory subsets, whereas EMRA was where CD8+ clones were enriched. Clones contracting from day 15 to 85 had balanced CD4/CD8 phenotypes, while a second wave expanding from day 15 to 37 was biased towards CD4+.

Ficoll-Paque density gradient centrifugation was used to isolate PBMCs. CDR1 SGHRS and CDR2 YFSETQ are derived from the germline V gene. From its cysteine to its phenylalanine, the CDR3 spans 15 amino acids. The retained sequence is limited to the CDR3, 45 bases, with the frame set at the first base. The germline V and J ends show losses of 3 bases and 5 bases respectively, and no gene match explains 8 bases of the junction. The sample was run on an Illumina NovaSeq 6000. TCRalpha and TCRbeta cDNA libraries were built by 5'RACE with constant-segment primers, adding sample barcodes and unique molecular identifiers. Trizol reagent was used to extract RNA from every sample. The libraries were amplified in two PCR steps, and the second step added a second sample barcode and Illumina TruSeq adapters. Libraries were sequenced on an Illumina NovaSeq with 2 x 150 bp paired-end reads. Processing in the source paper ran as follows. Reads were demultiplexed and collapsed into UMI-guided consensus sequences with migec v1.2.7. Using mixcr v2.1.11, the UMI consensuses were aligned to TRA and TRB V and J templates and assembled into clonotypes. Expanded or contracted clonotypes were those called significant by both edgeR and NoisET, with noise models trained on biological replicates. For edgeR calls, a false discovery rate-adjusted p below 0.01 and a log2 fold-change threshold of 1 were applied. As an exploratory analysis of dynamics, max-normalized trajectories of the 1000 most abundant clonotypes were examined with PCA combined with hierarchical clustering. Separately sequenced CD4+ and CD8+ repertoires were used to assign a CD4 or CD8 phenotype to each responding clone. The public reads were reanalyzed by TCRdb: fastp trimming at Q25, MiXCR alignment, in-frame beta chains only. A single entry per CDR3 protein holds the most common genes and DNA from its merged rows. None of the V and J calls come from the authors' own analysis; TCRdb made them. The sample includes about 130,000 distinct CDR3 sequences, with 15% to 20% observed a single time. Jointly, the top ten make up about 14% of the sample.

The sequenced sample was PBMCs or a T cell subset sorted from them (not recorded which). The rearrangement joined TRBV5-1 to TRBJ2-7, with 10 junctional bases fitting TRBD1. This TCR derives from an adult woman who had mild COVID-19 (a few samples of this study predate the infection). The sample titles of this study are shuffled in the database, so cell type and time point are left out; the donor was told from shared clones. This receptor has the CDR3 CASSSGTGVHDEQYF. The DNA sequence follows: TGCGCCAGCAGCTCCGGGACAGGGGTGCATGACGAGCAGTACTTC.